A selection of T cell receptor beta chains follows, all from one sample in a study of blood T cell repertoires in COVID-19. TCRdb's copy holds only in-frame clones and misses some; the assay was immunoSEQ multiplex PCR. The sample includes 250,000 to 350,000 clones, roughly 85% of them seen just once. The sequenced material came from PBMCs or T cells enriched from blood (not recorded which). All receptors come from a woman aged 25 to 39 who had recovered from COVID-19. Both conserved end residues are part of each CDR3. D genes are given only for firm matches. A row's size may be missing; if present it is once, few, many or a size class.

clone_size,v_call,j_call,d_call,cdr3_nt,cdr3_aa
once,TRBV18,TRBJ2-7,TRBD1,TGTGCCAGCTCACCACCGAGTGAGGGGGCAGTGCAGTACTTC,CASSPPSEGAVQYF
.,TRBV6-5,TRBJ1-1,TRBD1,TGTGCCAGCAGCACCGGGACAGAGAACACTGAAGCTTTCTTT,CASSTGTENTEAFF
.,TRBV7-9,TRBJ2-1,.,TGTGCCAGCAGCTTAGGACTGAATGAGCAGTTCTTC,CASSLGLNEQFF
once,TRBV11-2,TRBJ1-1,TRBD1,TGTGCCAGCAGCTACGGGACAGGGGTAAAGAACACTGAAGCTTTCTTT,CASSYGTGVKNTEAFF
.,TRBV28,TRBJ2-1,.,TGTGCCAGCAGTTTTTACAGGGAACTCAATGAGCAGTTCTTC,CASSFYRELNEQFF
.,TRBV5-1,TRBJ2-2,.,TGCGCCAGCATGGCCCAGGGAAGTCATGTCCACGGGGAGCTGTTTTTT,CASMAQGSHVHGELFF
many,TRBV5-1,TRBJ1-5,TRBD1,TGCGCCAGCAGCTTGGACCCCCTACAGGGGATCGGGCAGCCCCAGCATTTT,CASSLDPLQGIGQPQHF
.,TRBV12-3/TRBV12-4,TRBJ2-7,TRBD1,TGTGCCAGCGAGTCAGGGGGCAACGAGCAGTACTTC,CASESGGNEQYF
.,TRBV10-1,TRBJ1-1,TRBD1,TGCGCCAGCAGTGAGGCGACAGGGGGCCGGAACACTGAAGCTTTCTTT,CASSEATGGRNTEAFF
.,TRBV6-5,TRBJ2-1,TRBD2,TGTGCCAGCAGTTACGAAGGACTAGGTGGGGACAATGAGCAGTTCTTC,CASSYEGLGGDNEQFF
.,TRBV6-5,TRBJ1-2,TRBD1,TGTGCCAGCAGAAAGACAGGGCCCTATGGCTACACCTTC,CASRKTGPYGYTF
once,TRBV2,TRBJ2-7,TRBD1,TGTGCCAGCAGTGAAGCGCTTCCGGGACAGGGGTCGAGCTCCTACGAGCAGTACTTC,CASSEALPGQGSSSYEQYF
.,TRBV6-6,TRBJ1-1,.,TGTGCCAGTAGGACACAAGGGGACACTGAAGCTTTCTTT,CASRTQGDTEAFF
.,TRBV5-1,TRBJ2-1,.,TGCGCCAGCAGCACTGGGGGCGTCAACTCCTACAATGAGCAGTTCTTC,CASSTGGVNSYNEQFF
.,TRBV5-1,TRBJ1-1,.,TGCGCCAGCAGCTTGGAAGCAGGCCTGAACACTGAAGCTTTCTTT,CASSLEAGLNTEAFF
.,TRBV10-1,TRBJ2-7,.,TGCGCCAGCAGTACCGGGACATCCGCCTACGAGCAGTACTTC,CASSTGTSAYEQYF
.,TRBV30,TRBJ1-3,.,TGTGCCTGGCAGGGACACTCTGGAAACACCATATATTTT,CAWQGHSGNTIYF
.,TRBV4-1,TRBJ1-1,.,TGCGCCAGCAGCCAAGACCCGCGTAGGAGGCCGAACACTGAAGCTTTCTTT,CASSQDPRRRPNTEAFF
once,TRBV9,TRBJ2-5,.,TGTGCCAGCAGCGTTCGGGGGCAAGAGACCCAGTACTTC,CASSVRGQETQYF
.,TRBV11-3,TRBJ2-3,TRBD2,TGTGCCAGCAGCTTAGGGACTAGCGGGGGGGCAGATACGCAGTATTTT,CASSLGTSGGADTQYF
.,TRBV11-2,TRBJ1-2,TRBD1,TGTGCCAGCAGCTTAGAAGAGGGGGCCAACTATGGCTACACCTTC,CASSLEEGANYGYTF
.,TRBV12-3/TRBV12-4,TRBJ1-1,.,TGTGCCAGCACCCCCCAGGGGTGGACTGAAGCTTTCTTT,CASTPQGWTEAFF
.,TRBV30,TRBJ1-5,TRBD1,TGTGCCTGGAGTTTGACAGGGGGTAATCAGCCCCAGCATTTT,CAWSLTGGNQPQHF
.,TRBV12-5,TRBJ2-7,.,TGTGCTAGTGGTTTGTCCTTCCTCGAGCAGTACTTC,CASGLSFLEQYF
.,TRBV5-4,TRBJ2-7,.,TGTGCCAGCAGCGCAGACCCGACAGGCACCTACGAGCAGTACTTC,CASSADPTGTYEQYF
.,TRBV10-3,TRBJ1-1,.,TGTGCCATCAGTGGGACAGCAGGTAGGAACACTGAAGCTTTCTTT,CAISGTAGRNTEAFF
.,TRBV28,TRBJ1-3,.,TGTGCCAGCAGTTTAGCGGGGGCGGGAAACACCATATATTTT,CASSLAGAGNTIYF
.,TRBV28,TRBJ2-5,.,TGTGCCAGCAGTGTGGGACATCGGGAGACCCAGTACTTC,CASSVGHRETQYF
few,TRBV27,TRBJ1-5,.,TGTGCCAGCAGTTCAACGTACACTCAGGGCAAGATTAATCAGCCCCAGCATTTT,CASSSTYTQGKINQPQHF
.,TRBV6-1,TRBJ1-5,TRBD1,TGTGCCAGCAGTGAAGCCGGGACAGGCAATCAGCCCCAGCATTTT,CASSEAGTGNQPQHF
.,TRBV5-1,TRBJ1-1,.,TGCGCCAGCAGCTTGGGAGGGGAGGGCACTGAAGCTTTCTTT,CASSLGGEGTEAFF
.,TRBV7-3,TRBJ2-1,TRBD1,TGTGCCAGCAGCTACGGCCAGACAGGGATTAATGAGCAGTTCTTC,CASSYGQTGINEQFF
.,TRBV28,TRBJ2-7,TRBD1,TGTGCCAGCAGTTTCCGCGGGACAGGGGAATACGAGCAGTACTTC,CASSFRGTGEYEQYF
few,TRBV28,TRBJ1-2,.,TGTGCCAGCAGTGGCTCCTATGGCTACACCTTC,CASSGSYGYTF
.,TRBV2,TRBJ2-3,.,TGTGCCAGCAGCTTTGGCACCTCCACCACAGATACGCAGTATTTT,CASSFGTSTTDTQYF
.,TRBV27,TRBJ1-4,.,TGTGCCAGCAGTCCAGACCCCGGGGTTGGGACTAATGAAAAACTGTTTTTT,CASSPDPGVGTNEKLFF
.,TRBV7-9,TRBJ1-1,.,TGTGCCAGCAGCTTAACGTCGGACACTGAAGCTTTCTTT,CASSLTSDTEAFF
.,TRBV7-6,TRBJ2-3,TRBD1,TGTGCCAGCAGCTGCGACAGGGAAGCTACAAGCACAGATACGCAGTATTTT,CASSCDREATSTDTQYF
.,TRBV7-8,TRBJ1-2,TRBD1,TGTGCCAGCAGCTTGGGACAGGGCTATGGCTACACCTTC,CASSLGQGYGYTF
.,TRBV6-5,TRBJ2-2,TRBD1,TGTGCCACCCGCCCAGGGACAGGGGGACCCGGGGAGCTGTTTTTT,CATRPGTGGPGELFF
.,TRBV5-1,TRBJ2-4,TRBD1,TGCGCCAGCAGCGTTGGGACAGACTGGGCCAAAAACATTCAGTACTTC,CASSVGTDWAKNIQYF
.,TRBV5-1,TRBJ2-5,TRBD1,TGCGCCAGCAGCTTGGCCTCTTCAAACAGGGGACCAGAGACCCAGTACTTC,CASSLASSNRGPETQYF
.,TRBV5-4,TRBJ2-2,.,TGTGCCAGCAGCATGGGACAAATTCTGAACACCGGGGAGCTGTTTTTT,CASSMGQILNTGELFF
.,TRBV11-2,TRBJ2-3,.,TGTGCCAGCAGCTTTAATTCGGCAGGGGCAGATACGCAGTATTTT,CASSFNSAGADTQYF
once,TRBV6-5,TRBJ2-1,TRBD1,TGTGCCAGCAGTTACTCTCAGTCAGGGGGCCGTGAGCAGTTCTTC,CASSYSQSGGREQFF
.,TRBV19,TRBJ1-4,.,TGTGCCAGTAGTAACCCGGGGGGCGCGCTGACTAATGAAAAACTGTTTTTT,CASSNPGGALTNEKLFF
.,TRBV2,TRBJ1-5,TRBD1,TGTGCCAGCAGGGGAAACAGGGGTGGAGAGCCCCAGCATTTT,CASRGNRGGEPQHF
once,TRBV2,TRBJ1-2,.,TGTGCCAGCAGTGAATCCCCGGAGGAGTTAGCTAACTATGGCTACACCTTC,CASSESPEELANYGYTF
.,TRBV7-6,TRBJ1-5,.,TGTGCCAGCAGCTTGCGGGGAGACCAGCCCCAGCATTTT,CASSLRGDQPQHF
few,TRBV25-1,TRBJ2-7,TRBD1,TGTGCCAGCAGTGGGACAGGGAGAGCCTACGAGCAGTACTTC,CASSGTGRAYEQYF
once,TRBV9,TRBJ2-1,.,TGTGCCAGCAGCATACAGGCCCCTTCCTACAATGAGCAGTTCTTC,CASSIQAPSYNEQFF
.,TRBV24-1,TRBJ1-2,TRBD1,TGTGCCACCAGTGAAGGGACAGGGACCTATGGCTACACCTTC,CATSEGTGTYGYTF
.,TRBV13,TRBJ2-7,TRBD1,TGTGCCAGCAGCTTTCGGATTCCGGGACAGGAGCTCTACGAGCAGTACTTC,CASSFRIPGQELYEQYF
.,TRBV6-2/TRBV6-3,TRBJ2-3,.,TGTGCCAGCAGTTATATATCCACAGATACGCAGTATTTT,CASSYISTDTQYF
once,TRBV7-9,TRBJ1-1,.,TGTGCCAGCAGCTTAAGGCCGAATTTCCGGGCGGGGGACACTGAAGCTTTCTTT,CASSLRPNFRAGDTEAFF
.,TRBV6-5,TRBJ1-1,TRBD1,TGTGCCAGCAGTCCAGGGGGCGGCGGGGCTTTCTTT,CASSPGGGGAFF
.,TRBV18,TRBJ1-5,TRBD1,TGTGCCAGCTCACCGAGCCGGGACAGGGTACAGCCCCAGCATTTT,CASSPSRDRVQPQHF
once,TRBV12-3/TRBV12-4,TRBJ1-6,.,TGTGCCAGCAGTTTAGAGACCGTCGGGACCCTCCACTTT,CASSLETVGTLHF